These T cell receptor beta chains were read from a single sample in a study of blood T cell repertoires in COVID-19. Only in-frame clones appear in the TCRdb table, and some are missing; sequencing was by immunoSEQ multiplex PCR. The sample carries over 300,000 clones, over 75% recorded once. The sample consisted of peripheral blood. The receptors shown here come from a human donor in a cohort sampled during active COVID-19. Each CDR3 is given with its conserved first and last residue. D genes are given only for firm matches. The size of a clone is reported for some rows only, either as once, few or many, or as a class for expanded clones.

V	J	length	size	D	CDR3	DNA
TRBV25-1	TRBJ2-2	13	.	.	CASNRANTGELFF	TGTGCCAGCAACAGGGCGAACACCGGGGAGCTGTTTTTT
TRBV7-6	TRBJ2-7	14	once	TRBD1	CASSADRGDYEQYF	TGTGCCAGCAGCGCCGACAGGGGCGATTACGAGCAGTACTTC
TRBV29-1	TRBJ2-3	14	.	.	CSVNSQTSTDTQYF	TGCAGCGTTAACAGTCAAACTAGCACAGATACGCAGTATTTT
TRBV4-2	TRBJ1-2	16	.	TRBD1	CASSQLGQGVGYGYTF	TGTGCCAGCAGCCAACTTGGACAGGGGGTAGGCTATGGCTACACCTTC
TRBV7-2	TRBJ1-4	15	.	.	CASSLSPSGGEKLFF	TGTGCCAGCAGCTTAAGCCCTAGCGGGGGTGAAAAACTGTTTTTT
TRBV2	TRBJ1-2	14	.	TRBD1	CASIHRGKNYGYTF	TGTGCCAGTATACACAGGGGAAAGAACTATGGCTACACCTTC
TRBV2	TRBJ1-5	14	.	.	CASSEGTGIQPQHF	TGTGCCAGCAGTGAAGGTACAGGTATTCAGCCCCAGCATTTT
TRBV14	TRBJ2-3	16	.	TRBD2	CASSRRGVAGADTQYF	TGTGCCAGCAGCAGGCGAGGAGTGGCGGGGGCAGATACGCAGTATTTT
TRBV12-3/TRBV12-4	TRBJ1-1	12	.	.	CASTRWGEEAFF	TGTGCCAGCACCCGTTGGGGGGAGGAGGCTTTCTTT
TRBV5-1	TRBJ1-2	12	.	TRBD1	CASSGTGDGYTF	TGCGCCAGCTCCGGGACAGGTGATGGCTACACCTTC
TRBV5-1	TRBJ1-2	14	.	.	CASSLGRGGYGYTF	TGCGCCAGCAGCTTGGGTAGGGGAGGCTATGGCTACACCTTC
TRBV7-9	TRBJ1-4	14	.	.	CASSLAAGGEKLFF	TGTGCCAGCAGCTTAGCGGCAGGTGGGGAAAAACTGTTTTTT
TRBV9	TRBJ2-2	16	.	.	CASSVAGTANTGELFF	TGTGCCAGCAGCGTAGCTGGAACAGCGAACACCGGGGAGCTGTTTTTT
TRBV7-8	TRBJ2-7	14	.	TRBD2	CASSAGLAGYEQYF	TGTGCCAGCAGCGCGGGACTAGCGGGCTACGAGCAGTACTTC
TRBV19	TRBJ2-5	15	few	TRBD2	CASSIFGGGRETQYF	TGTGCCAGTAGCATCTTCGGCGGGGGGAGAGAGACCCAGTACTTC
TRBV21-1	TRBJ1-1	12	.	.	CASSGMGRVGFF	TGTGCCAGCAGCGGTATGGGGAGGGTTGGTTTCTTT
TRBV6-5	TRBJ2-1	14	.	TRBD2	CASSSSGSYNEQFF	TGTGCCAGCAGTTCTAGCGGTAGTTACAATGAGCAGTTCTTC
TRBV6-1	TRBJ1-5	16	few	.	CASSENVVRSNQPQHF	TGTGCCAGCAGTGAAAACGTGGTACGGTCAAATCAGCCCCAGCATTTT
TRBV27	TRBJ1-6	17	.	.	CASSPTDRNSYNSPLHF	TGTGCCAGCAGTCCGACCGACAGGAACTCCTATAATTCACCCCTCCACTTT
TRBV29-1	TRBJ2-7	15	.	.	CSVEDLGDNTYEQYF	TGCAGCGTTGAAGATTTGGGAGACAACACCTACGAGCAGTACTTC
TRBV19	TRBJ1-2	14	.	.	CASSAGERRYGYTF	TGTGCCAGTAGTGCAGGGGAGCGTCGGTATGGCTACACCTTC
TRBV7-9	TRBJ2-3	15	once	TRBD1	CASSLGDRYTDTQYF	TGTGCCAGCAGCTTGGGGGACAGGTACACAGATACGCAGTATTTT
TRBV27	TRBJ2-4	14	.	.	CASSLLNSQNIQYF	TGTGCCAGCAGTTTACTTAACAGCCAAAACATTCAGTACTTC
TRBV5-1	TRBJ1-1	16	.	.	CASSLGTRPMNTEAFF	TGCGCCAGCAGCTTGGGGACACGGCCCATGAACACTGAAGCTTTCTTT
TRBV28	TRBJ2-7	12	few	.	CASLDRTYEQYF	TGTGCCAGCCTCGACAGAACCTACGAGCAGTACTTC
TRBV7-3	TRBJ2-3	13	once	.	CASSGNTADTQYF	TGTGCCAGCTCAGGGAATACAGCGGATACGCAGTATTTT
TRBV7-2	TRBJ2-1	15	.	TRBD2	CASSPERGGWYEQFF	TGTGCCAGCAGCCCGGAGCGGGGGGGCTGGTATGAGCAGTTCTTC
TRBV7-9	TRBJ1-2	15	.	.	CASSMTGPSRDGYTF	TGTGCCAGCAGCATGACAGGCCCTTCCAGGGATGGCTACACCTTC
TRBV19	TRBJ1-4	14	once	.	CASSETSTNEKLFF	TGTGCCAGTAGTGAGACATCAACTAATGAAAAACTGTTTTTT
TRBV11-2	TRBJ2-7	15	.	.	CASSFSTHRIYEQYF	TGTGCCAGCAGCTTTTCTACTCATCGAATCTACGAGCAGTACTTC
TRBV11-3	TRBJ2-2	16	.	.	CASSPRGARNTGELFF	TGTGCCAGCAGCCCCAGGGGGGCGAGGAACACCGGGGAGCTGTTTTTT
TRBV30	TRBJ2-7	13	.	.	CAWTHSQGNEQYF	TGTGCCTGGACCCACTCACAGGGCAACGAGCAGTACTTC
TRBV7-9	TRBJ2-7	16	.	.	CASSSSRRLSSYEQYF	TGTGCCAGCAGCTCATCTAGGCGGTTAAGCTCCTACGAGCAGTACTTC
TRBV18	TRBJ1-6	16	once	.	CASSRKETKGNSPLHF	TGTGCCAGCTCGCGAAAAGAAACCAAGGGGAATTCACCCCTCCACTTT
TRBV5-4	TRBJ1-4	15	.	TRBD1	CASSLMTGGDEKLFF	TGTGCCAGCAGCTTGATGACAGGGGGCGATGAAAAACTGTTTTTT
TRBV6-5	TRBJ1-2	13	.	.	CASSDGGWPGYTF	TGTGCCAGCAGCGACGGGGGGTGGCCGGGCTACACCTTC
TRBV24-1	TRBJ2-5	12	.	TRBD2	CATATWEGTQYF	TGTGCCACCGCGACCTGGGAGGGGACCCAGTACTTC
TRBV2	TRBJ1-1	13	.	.	CASSLSRDTEAFF	TGTGCCAGCAGCTTAAGCCGGGACACTGAAGCTTTCTTT
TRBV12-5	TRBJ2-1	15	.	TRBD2	CASGPGLAGGHEQFF	TGTGCTAGTGGTCCAGGACTAGCGGGGGGACATGAGCAGTTCTTC
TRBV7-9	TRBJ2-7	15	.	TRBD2	CASSRPSGGEYEQYF	TGTGCCAGCAGCCGACCTAGCGGGGGGGAGTACGAGCAGTACTTC
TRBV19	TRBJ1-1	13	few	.	CASRRSGNTEAFF	TGTGCCAGCAGACGGAGCGGGAACACTGAAGCTTTCTTT
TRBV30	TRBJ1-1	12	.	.	CAWSAGGTEAFF	TGTGCCTGGAGTGCGGGGGGCACTGAAGCTTTCTTT
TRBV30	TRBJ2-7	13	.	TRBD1	CAWRSRRGYEQYF	TGTGCCTGGAGGTCCCGCAGGGGGTACGAGCAGTACTTC
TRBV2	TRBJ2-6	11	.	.	CASSSTGFLAF	TGTGCCAGCAGTTCAACAGGGTTTCTGGCTTTC
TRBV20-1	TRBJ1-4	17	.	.	CSASGAFTAATNEKLFF	TGCAGTGCTAGTGGGGCATTTACGGCAGCAACTAATGAAAAACTGTTTTTT
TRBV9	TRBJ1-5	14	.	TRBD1	CASSATTGNQPQHF	TGTGCCAGCAGCGCAACGACAGGGAATCAGCCCCAGCATTTT
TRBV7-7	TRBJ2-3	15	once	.	CASSLMAGDTDTQYF	TGTGCCAGCAGCTTAATGGCAGGGGACACAGATACGCAGTATTTT
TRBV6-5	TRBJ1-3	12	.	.	CASIRDGNTIYF	TGTGCCAGCATCAGGGATGGAAACACCATATATTTT
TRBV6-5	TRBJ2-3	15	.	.	CASSPGTLRTDTQYF	TGTGCCAGCAGTCCCGGGACTCTCAGAACAGATACGCAGTATTTT
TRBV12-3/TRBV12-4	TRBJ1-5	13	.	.	CASKNREDQPQHF	TGTGCCAGCAAAAACAGGGAAGATCAGCCCCAGCATTTT
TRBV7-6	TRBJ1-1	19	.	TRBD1	CASSFSYRGPKNENTEAFF	TGTGCCAGCAGCTTTTCCTACAGGGGCCCGAAGAACGAGAACACTGAAGCTTTCTTT
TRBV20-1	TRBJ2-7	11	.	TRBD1	CSVRQGREQYF	TGCAGTGTCCGACAGGGGAGAGAGCAGTACTTC
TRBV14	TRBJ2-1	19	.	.	CASSQDRRVGARSYNEQFF	TGTGCCAGCAGCCAAGACCGAAGAGTAGGGGCTCGATCCTACAATGAGCAGTTCTTC
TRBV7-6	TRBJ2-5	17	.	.	CASSSAGQRTVQETQYF	TGTGCCAGCAGCTCTGCGGGACAGCGGACGGTACAAGAGACCCAGTACTTC
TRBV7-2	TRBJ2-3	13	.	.	CASSPSRQDTQYF	TGTGCCAGCAGTCCCTCCAGGCAAGATACGCAGTATTTT
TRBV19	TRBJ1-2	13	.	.	CASSITQYYGYTF	TGTGCCAGTAGTATTACACAATACTATGGCTACACCTTC
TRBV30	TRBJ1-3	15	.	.	CAWSVSGVSGNTIYF	TGTGCCTGGAGTGTTTCCGGAGTCTCTGGAAACACCATATATTTT
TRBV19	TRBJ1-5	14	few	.	CASSIGTRNQPQHF	TGTGCCAGTAGTATTGGGACAAGAAATCAGCCCCAGCATTTT
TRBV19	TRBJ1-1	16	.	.	CASKVDSIFSGTEAFF	TGTGCCAGTAAGGTCGACTCGATTTTCTCGGGAACTGAAGCTTTCTTT